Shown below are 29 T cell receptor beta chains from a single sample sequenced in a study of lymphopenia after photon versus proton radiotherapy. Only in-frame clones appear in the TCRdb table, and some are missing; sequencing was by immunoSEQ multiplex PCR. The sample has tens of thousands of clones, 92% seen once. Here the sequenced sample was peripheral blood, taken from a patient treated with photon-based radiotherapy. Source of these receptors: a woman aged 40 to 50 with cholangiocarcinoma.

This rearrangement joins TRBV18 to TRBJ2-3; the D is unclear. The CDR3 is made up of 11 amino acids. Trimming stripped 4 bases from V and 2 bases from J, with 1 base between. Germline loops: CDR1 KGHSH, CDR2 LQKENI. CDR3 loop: CASSLTDTQYF. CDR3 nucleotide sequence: TGTGCCAGCTCACTCACAGATACGCAGTATTTT.

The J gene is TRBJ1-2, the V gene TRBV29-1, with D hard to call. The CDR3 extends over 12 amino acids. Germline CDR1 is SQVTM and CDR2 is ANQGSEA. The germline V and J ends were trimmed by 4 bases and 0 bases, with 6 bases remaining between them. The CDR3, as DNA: TGCAGCGTTGGGTGGGCTAACTATGGCTACACCTTC. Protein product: CSVGWANYGYTF. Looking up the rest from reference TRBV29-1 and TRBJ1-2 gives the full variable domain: SAVISQKPSRDICQRGTSLTIQCQVDSQVTMMFWYRQQPGQSLTLIATANQGSEATYESGFVIDKFPISRPNLTFSTLTVSNMSPEDSSIYLCSVGWANYGYTFGSGTRLTVV.

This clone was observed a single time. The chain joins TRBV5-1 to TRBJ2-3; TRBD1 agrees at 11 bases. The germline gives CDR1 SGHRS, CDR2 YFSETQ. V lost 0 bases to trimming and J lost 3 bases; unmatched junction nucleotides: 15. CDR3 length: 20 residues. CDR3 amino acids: CASSLGGQGAGTSVTDTQYF. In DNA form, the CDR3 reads TGCGCCAGCAGCTTGGGAGGACAGGGGGCCGGGACTAGTGTGACAGATACGCAGTATTTT.

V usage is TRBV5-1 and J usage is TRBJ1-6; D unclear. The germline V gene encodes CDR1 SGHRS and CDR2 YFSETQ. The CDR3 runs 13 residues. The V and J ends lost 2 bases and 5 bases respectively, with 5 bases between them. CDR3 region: CASSFQDNSPLHF. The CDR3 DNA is TGCGCCAGCAGCTTCCAGGATAATTCACCCCTCCACTTT.

The CDR3 sequence is CASSLGSPGTEAFF. DNA of the CDR3: TGTGCCAGCAGCTTGGGGAGTCCGGGAACTGAAGCTTTCTTT. This sequence joins TRBV11-2 and TRBJ1-1; D gene ambiguous. V lost 3 bases and J lost 5, with 13 bases in between. CDR1 and CDR2 from the germline V gene are SGHAT and FQNNGV. The CDR3 totals 14 residues.

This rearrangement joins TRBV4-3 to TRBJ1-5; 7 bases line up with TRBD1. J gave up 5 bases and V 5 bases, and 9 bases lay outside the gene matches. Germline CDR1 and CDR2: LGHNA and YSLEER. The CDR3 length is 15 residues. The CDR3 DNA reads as TGCGCCAGCAGCGAGGACAGGTCATCGTATCAGCCCCAGCATTTT. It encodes CASSEDRSSYQPQHF.

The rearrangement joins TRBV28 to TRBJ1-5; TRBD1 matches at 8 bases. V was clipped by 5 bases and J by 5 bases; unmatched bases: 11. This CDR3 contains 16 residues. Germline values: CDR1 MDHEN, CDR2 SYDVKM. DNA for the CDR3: TGTGCCAGCAGTCCGAATCCGACAGGGGATCATCAGCCCCAGCATTTT. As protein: CASSPNPTGDHQPQHF.

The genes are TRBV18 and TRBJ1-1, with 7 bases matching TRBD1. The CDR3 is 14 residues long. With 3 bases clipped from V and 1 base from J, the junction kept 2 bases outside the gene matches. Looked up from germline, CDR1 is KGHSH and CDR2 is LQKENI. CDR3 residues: CASSPHRGNTEAFF. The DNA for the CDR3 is TGTGCCAGCTCACCTCACAGGGGGAACACTGAAGCTTTCTTT.

CDR3 coding DNA: TGTGCCAGCAGTTACGACGGGACTAGGGGGAATGAGCAGTTCTTC. Amino acid sequence: CASSYDGTRGNEQFF. The chain links TRBV7-2 to TRBJ2-1, with 8 positions matching TRBD2. The CDR3 is made up of 15 amino acids. Germline values: CDR1 SGHTA, CDR2 FQGNSA. Trimming at V came to 6 bases and at J to 7 bases, leaving 11 bases not matched to a gene.

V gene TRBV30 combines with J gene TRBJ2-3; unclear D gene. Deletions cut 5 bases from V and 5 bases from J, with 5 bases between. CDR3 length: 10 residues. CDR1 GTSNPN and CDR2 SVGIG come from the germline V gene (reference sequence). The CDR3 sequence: CAWSGDTQYF. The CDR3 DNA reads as TGTGCCTGGTCAGGAGATACGCAGTATTTT.

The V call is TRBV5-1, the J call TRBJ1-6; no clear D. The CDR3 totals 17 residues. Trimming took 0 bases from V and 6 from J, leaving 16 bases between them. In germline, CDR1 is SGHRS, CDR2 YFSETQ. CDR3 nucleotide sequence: TGCGCCAGCAGCTTGGGAGCACCCGGGAGCGGTAATTCACCCCTCCACTTT. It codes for CASSLGAPGSGNSPLHF.

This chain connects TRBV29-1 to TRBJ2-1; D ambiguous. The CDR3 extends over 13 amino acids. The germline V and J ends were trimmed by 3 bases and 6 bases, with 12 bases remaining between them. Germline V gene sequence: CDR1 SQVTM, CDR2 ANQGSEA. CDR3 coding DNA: TGCAGCGTTGAGCTGCAGGCCCCCAATGAGCAGTTCTTC. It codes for CSVELQAPNEQFF.

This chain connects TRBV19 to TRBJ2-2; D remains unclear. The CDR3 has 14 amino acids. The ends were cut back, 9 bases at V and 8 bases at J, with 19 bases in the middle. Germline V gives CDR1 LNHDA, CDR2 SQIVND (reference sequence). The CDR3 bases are TGTGCCAGCAGACCGGCCTCAGAGGTGGGGGAGCTGTTTTTT. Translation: CASRPASEVGELFF.

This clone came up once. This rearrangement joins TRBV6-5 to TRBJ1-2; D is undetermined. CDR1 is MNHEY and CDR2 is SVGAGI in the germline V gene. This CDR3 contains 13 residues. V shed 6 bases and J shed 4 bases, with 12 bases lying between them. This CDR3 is CASSIGPTYGYTF. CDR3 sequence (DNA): TGTGCCAGCAGCATCGGACCGACCTATGGCTACACCTTC.

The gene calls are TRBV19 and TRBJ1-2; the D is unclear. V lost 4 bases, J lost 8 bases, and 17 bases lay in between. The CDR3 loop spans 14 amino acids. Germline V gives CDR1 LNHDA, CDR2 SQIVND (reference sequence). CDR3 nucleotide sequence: TGTGCCAGTAGTACTATACCGAGCCCTAGGGGCTACACCTTC. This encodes CASSTIPSPRGYTF.

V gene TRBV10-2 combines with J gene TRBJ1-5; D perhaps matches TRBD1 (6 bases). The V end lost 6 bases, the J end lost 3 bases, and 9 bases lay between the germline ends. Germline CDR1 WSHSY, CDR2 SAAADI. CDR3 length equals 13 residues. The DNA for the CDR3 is TGCGCCAGCAGAGGACAGCTCAATCAGCCCCAGCATTTT. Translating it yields CASRGQLNQPQHF.

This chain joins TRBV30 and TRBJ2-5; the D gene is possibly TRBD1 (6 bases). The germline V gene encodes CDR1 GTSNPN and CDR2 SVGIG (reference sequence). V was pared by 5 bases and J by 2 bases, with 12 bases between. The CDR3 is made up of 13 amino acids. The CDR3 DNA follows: TGTGCCTGGGCAGGACAGACACAAGAGACCCAGTACTTC. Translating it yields CAWAGQTQETQYF.

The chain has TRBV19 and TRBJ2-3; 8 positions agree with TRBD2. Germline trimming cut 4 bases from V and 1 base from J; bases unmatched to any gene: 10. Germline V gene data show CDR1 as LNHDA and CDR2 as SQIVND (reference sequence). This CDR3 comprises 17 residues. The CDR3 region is CASSNYAPAGGTDTQYF. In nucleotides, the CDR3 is TGTGCCAGTAGTAACTACGCCCCAGCGGGGGGCACAGATACGCAGTATTTT.

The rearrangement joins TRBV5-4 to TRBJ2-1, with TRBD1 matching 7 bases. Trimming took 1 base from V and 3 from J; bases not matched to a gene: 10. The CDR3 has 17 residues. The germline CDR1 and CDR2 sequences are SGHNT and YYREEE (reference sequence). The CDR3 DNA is TGTGCCAGCAGCTTGTTGGTAGGGACAGACTTCTACAATGAGCAGTTCTTC. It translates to CASSLLVGTDFYNEQFF.

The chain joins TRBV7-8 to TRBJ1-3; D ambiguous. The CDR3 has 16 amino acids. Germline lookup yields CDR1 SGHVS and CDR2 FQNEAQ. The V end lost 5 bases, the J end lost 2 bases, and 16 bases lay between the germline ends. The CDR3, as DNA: TGTGCCAGCAGCCCGCACGGAGGGCTTACTGGAAACACCATATATTTT. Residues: CASSPHGGLTGNTIYF.

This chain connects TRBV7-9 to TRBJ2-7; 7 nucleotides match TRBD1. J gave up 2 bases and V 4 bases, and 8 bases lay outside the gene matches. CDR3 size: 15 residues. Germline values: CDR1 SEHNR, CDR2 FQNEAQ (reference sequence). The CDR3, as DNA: TGTGCCAGCAGCTCCCGGGACAGCACAACCTACGAGCAGTACTTC. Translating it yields CASSSRDSTTYEQYF.

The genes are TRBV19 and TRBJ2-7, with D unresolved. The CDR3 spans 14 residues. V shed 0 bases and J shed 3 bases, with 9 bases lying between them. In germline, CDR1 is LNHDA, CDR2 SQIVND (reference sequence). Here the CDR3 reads CASSIDRWVYEQYF. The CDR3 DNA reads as TGTGCCAGTAGTATAGATCGTTGGGTCTACGAGCAGTACTTC. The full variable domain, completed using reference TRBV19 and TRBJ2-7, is DGGITQSPKYLFRKEGQNVTLSCEQNLNHDAMYWYRQDPGQGLRLIYYSQIVNDFQKGDIAEGYSVSREKKESFPLTVTSAQKNPTAFYLCASSIDRWVYEQYFGPGTRLTVT.

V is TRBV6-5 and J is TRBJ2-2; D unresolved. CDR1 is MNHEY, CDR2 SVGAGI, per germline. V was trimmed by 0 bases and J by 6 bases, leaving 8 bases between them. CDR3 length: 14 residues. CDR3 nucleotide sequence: TGTGCCAGCAGTTACTCGAAGCGAGCCGGGGAGCTGTTTTTT. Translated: CASSYSKRAGELFF.

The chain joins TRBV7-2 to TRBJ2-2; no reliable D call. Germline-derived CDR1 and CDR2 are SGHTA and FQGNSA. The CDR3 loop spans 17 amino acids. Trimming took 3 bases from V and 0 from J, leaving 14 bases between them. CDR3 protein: CASSFQSAPTNTGELFF. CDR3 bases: TGTGCCAGCAGCTTCCAGAGTGCGCCTACGAACACCGGGGAGCTGTTTTTT.

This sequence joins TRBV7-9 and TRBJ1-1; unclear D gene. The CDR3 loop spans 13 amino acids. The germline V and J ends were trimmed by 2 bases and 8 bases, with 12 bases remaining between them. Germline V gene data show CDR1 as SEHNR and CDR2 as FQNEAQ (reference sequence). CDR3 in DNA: TGTGCCAGCAGCTTAACTGGGCCCGCCGAAGCTTTCTTT. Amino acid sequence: CASSLTGPAEAFF.

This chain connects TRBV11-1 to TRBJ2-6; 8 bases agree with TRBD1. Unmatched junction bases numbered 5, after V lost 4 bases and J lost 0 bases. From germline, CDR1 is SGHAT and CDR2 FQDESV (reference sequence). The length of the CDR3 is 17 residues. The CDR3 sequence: CASSSDRGSSGANVLTF. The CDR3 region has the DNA TGTGCCAGCAGCTCTGACAGGGGCAGCTCTGGGGCCAACGTCCTGACTTTC.

The CDR3 here is CASTTLSGGGQETQYF. In DNA form, the CDR3 reads TGTGCCAGCACCACCTTAAGCGGGGGGGGACAAGAGACCCAGTACTTC. This chain joins TRBV11-2 and TRBJ2-5; 10 bases are shared with TRBD2. With V trimmed by 7 bases and J by 2 bases, 10 bases remained unmatched. Looked up from germline, CDR1 is SGHAT and CDR2 is FQNNGV. This CDR3 is built from 16 residues.

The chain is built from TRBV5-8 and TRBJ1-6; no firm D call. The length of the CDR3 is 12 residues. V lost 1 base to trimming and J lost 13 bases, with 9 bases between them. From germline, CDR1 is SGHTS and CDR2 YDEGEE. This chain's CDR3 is CASSLLFTPLHF. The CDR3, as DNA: TGTGCCAGCAGCTTGTTGTTTACGCCCCTCCACTTT.

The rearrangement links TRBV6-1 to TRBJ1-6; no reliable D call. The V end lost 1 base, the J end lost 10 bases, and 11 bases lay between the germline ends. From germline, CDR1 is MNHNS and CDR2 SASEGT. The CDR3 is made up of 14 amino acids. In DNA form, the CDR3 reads TGTGCCAGCAGTGAAGTGATCGATGGCTCACCCCTCCACTTT. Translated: CASSEVIDGSPLHF.